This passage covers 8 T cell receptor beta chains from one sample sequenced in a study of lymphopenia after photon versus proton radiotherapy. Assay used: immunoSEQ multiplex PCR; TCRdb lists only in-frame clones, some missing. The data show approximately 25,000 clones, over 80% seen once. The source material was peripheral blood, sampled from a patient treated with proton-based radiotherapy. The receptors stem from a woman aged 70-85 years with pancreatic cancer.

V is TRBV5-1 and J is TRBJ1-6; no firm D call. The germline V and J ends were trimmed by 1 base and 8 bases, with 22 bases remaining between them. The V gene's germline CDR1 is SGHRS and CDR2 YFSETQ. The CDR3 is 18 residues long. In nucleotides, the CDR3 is TGCGCCAGCAGCTTGCGTCAGCACGGAGGACTACGGGATTCACCCCTCCACTTT. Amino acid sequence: CASSLRQHGGLRDSPLHF.

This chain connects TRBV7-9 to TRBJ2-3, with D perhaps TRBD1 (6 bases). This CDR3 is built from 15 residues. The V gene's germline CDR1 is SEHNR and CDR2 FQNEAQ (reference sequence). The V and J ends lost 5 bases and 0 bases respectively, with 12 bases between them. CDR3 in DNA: TGTGCCAGCAGCGGGGGCCTTCGGAGCACAGATACGCAGTATTTT. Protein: CASSGGLRSTDTQYF.

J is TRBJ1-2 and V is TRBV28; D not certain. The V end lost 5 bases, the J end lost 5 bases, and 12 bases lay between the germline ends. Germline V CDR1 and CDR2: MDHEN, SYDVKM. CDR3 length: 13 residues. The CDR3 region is CASSPSLPYGYTF. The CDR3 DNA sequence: TGTGCCAGCAGTCCCTCCTTGCCGTATGGCTACACCTTC.

The CDR3 DNA reads TGTGCCAGCAGCCTCTCAGGGGGCCAAGTTGGCTACACCTTC. It specifies CASSLSGGQVGYTF. V gene TRBV6-5 combines with J gene TRBJ1-2, with 8 bases matching TRBD1. The CDR3 is 14 residues long. Losses at the gene ends were 6 bases for V and 7 bases for J; bases not matched to a gene: 10. Germline values: CDR1 MNHEY, CDR2 SVGAGI.

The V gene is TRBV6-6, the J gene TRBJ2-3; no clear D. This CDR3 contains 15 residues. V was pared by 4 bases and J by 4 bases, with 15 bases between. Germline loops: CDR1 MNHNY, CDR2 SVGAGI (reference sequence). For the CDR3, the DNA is TGTGCCAGCAGTTCCCAGTCACTCTCAGCAGATACGCAGTATTTT. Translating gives CASSSQSLSADTQYF.

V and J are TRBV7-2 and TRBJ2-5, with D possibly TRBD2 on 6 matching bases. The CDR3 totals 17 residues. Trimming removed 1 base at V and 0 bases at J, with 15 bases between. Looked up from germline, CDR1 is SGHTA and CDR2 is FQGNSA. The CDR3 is CASSLVNSGVYQETQYF. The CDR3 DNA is TGTGCCAGCAGCTTAGTCAATAGCGGTGTGTACCAAGAGACCCAGTACTTC.

In nucleotides, the CDR3 is TGTGCCAGCAGTTTAAAGGACAGGGGAGCCTACGAGCAGTACTTC. Its protein is CASSLKDRGAYEQYF. V usage is TRBV27 and J usage is TRBJ2-7, with 9 bases matching TRBD1. V shed 2 bases, J shed 2 bases, and the junction held 4 bases outside the gene matches. This CDR3 spans 15 amino acids. Germline V gene lookup returns CDR1 MNHEY and CDR2 SMNVEV (reference sequence).

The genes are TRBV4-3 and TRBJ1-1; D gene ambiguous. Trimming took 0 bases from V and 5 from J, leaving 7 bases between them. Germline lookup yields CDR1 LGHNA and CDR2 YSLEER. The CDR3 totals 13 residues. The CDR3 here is CASSQDSWTEAFF. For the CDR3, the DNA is TGCGCCAGCAGCCAAGATAGTTGGACTGAAGCTTTCTTT.